Here is one T cell receptor (beta chain) with its context. What it binds is unknown. The data were obtained in a study of T cell repertoires in cytomegalovirus infection. Study-level information: Selected CMV epitopes included recently identified HLA-C-restricted ones as well as well-studied HLA-B-restricted ones. Through public TCR beta signatures, both CMV infection and matching HLA type were indicated. Study-wide results and caveats: Summed frequency of public TCR beta families distinguished CMV carriers with the relevant HLA. The ex vivo response showed dominance by HLA-C-restricted CMV-specific TCR beta clonotypes.

J gave up 5 bases and V 0 bases, and 11 bases lay outside the gene matches. This CDR3 contains 17 residues. Germline CDR1 and CDR2: DFQATT and SNEGSKA (reference sequence). TCRdb processed the reads anew with MiXCR; each CDR3 protein has one entry. This table holds approximately 260,000 distinct CDR3 sequences, around 20% found once. The material was cultured PBMCs, obtained from culture after CMV antigen stimulation. The receptor was derived from a human donor in good health (CMV status not recorded). Some clones in this sample may be carry-over from other donors' samples. The chain couples TRBV20-1 to TRBJ2-5, with 11 bases lining up with TRBD2. CDR3 loop: CSARDLGSGRERETQYF. CDR3 DNA: TGCAGTGCTAGAGATCTCGGTAGCGGGAGGGAGAGGGAGACCCAGTACTTC.